These 3 T cell receptor beta chains were sequenced from one sample in a study of T cells in Graves' hyperthyroidism and ophthalmopathy. TCR beta CDR3 regions were amplified from RNA transcripts. The HTBI primer set served for first-round RT-PCR of the TCR CDR3. From the multiplex PCR reads, TCRdb called clonotypes with MiXCR, one entry per CDR3 protein. The table lists fewer than 550,000 distinct CDR3 sequences, around 24% of them singletons. The sequenced sample consisted of blood. These receptors were obtained from a woman in her 30s with Graves' ophthalmopathy.

This chain joins TRBV29-1 and TRBJ2-7, with TRBD2 matching 9 bases. There are 12 residues in the CDR3. V lost 3 bases and J lost 3; bases outside the gene matches: 0. The germline gives CDR1 SQVTM, CDR2 ANQGSEA. The CDR3 reads CSVEREGYEQYF. The CDR3 nucleotides read TGCAGCGTTGAGCGGGAGGGCTACGAGCAGTACTTC.

In its sample, this clonotype was seen many times. The CDR3 DNA reads TGTGCCAGCAGCCCGGAGGTCATGAACACTGAAGCTTTCTTT. Its protein product is CASSPEVMNTEAFF. The chain couples TRBV6-1 to TRBJ1-1; D remains unclear. The CDR3 is 14 amino acids. Trimming left V 6 bases short and J 0 bases short, with 11 bases between. From germline, CDR1 is MNHNS and CDR2 SASEGT.

The gene calls are TRBV19 and TRBJ1-5; 8 nucleotides agree with TRBD1. CDR1 and CDR2 from the germline V gene are LNHDA and SQIVND (reference sequence). With V trimmed by 2 bases and J by 2 bases, 5 bases remained unmatched. The CDR3 loop spans 16 amino acids. The CDR3 DNA follows: TGTGCCAGTAGTATACGGCCAGGGGGCGGCAATCAGCCCCAGCATTTT. It encodes CASSIRPGGGNQPQHF.